Listed below are T cell receptor beta chains from one sample, sequenced in a study of blood T cell repertoires in COVID-19. Data came from immunoSEQ multiplex PCR; TCRdb stores just in-frame clones and leaves some out. The sample lists about 110,000 clones; about three quarters were seen once. Sequencing input: peripheral blood. The source is a man between 65 and 85 years old with acute or convalescent COVID-19. Both conserved end residues are part of each CDR3. D genes are given only for firm matches. Not all rows give a size; the values are once, few, many and, for expanded clones, a class.

D: TRBD1; V: TRBV6-2/TRBV6-3; size: NA; J: TRBJ1-2; DNA: TGTGCCAGCAGTTCCGGGACAGGGGTCTATGGCTACACCTTC; CDR3: CASSSGTGVYGYTF
D: TRBD1; V: TRBV6-5; size: few; J: TRBJ1-2; DNA: TGTGCCAGCAGCCAGGGGGCAAGCTATGGCTACACCTTC; CDR3: CASSQGASYGYTF
D: NA; V: TRBV14; size: NA; J: TRBJ2-2; DNA: TGTGCCAGCAGCCAAGTCGGGCGCAGGGTCTTCCAAAACACCGGGGAGCTGTTTTTT; CDR3: CASSQVGRRVFQNTGELFF
D: TRBD1; V: TRBV27; size: NA; J: TRBJ1-2; DNA: TGTGCCAGCAGTTTATCGCATGAGACAGGGAGTAAAGGCTACACCTTC; CDR3: CASSLSHETGSKGYTF
D: NA; V: TRBV19; size: NA; J: TRBJ2-5; DNA: TGTGCCAGTAGTATCCAGGGTCAAGAGACCCAGTACTTC; CDR3: CASSIQGQETQYF
D: TRBD1; V: TRBV19; size: NA; J: TRBJ2-5; DNA: TGTGCCAGTAGTATTGGCGACAGGGGACGAGGAGAGACCCAGTACTTC; CDR3: CASSIGDRGRGETQYF
D: NA; V: TRBV5-8; size: NA; J: TRBJ1-1; DNA: TGTGCCAGCAGCTCGGATAGACAGGTGCCAGCTTTCTTT; CDR3: CASSSDRQVPAFF
D: TRBD1; V: TRBV7-2; size: once; J: TRBJ1-1; DNA: TGTGCCAGCACCACGACAGGGGGTGAAGCTTTCTTT; CDR3: CASTTTGGEAFF
D: NA; V: TRBV5-1; size: once; J: TRBJ1-2; DNA: TGCGCCAGCGCCGAAGAGGGTTCATATGGCTACACCTTC; CDR3: CASAEEGSYGYTF
D: NA; V: TRBV14; size: NA; J: TRBJ2-5; DNA: TGTGCCAGCAGCCAAGTTCAGGTGGGCGAGACCCAGTACTTC; CDR3: CASSQVQVGETQYF
D: TRBD1; V: TRBV25-1; size: once; J: TRBJ1-2; DNA: TGTGCCAGCAGTGACCAGGGCAGGGGGAAGGGCTACACCTTC; CDR3: CASSDQGRGKGYTF
D: TRBD1; V: TRBV12-3/TRBV12-4; size: NA; J: TRBJ1-1; DNA: TGTGCCAGCAGTCCCCGACAGGGGGGGGGAGCTTTCTTT; CDR3: CASSPRQGGGAFF
D: TRBD2; V: TRBV3-1/TRBV3-2; size: NA; J: TRBJ2-5; DNA: TGTGCCAGCAGCCTCAGACTAGCGGGGCAAGAGACCCAGTACTTC; CDR3: CASSLRLAGQETQYF
D: TRBD1; V: TRBV19; size: few; J: TRBJ2-3; DNA: TGTGCCAGTTCAACAGGGGGCGCAGATACGCAGTATTTT; CDR3: CASSTGGADTQYF
D: TRBD1; V: TRBV19; size: NA; J: TRBJ1-6; DNA: TGTGCCAGTAGTAAACAGGGGGACTCACCCCTCCACTTT; CDR3: CASSKQGDSPLHF
D: NA; V: TRBV5-1; size: NA; J: TRBJ1-2; DNA: TGCGCCAGCAGCAGGGACTCCTCTCGGGGCTACACCTTC; CDR3: CASSRDSSRGYTF
D: TRBD1; V: TRBV6-5; size: NA; J: TRBJ1-5; DNA: TGTGCCAGCAGCCCGGGACAGGGGGCGATGGAGCCCCAGCATTTT; CDR3: CASSPGQGAMEPQHF
D: TRBD1; V: TRBV27; size: NA; J: TRBJ1-6; DNA: TGTGCCAGCACCAACAGGGGAAATCAGTCACCCCTCCACTTT; CDR3: CASTNRGNQSPLHF
D: NA; V: TRBV29-1; size: NA; J: TRBJ2-5; DNA: TGCAGCGTTAAATCGGGAACCCAAGAGACCCAGTACTTC; CDR3: CSVKSGTQETQYF
D: NA; V: TRBV2; size: NA; J: TRBJ1-2; DNA: TGTGCCAGCAGGACCTCAGGGGACTATGGCTACACCTTC; CDR3: CASRTSGDYGYTF
D: NA; V: TRBV6-5; size: NA; J: TRBJ2-7; DNA: TGTGCCAGCAGTTACGCCCGGACAGTGACCTACGAGCAGTACTTC; CDR3: CASSYARTVTYEQYF
D: NA; V: TRBV19; size: NA; J: TRBJ1-1; DNA: TGTGCCAGTAGTAAGCGCGGGTCCAACGGGAACACTGAAGCTTTCTTT; CDR3: CASSKRGSNGNTEAFF
D: TRBD1; V: TRBV27; size: NA; J: TRBJ2-2; DNA: TGTGCCAGCAGTATCAGACAGGGGGCCGGGGAGCTATTTTTT; CDR3: CASSIRQGAGELFF
D: TRBD1; V: TRBV12-3/TRBV12-4; size: few; J: TRBJ2-5; DNA: TGTGCCAGCAGCCCGGGACAGTCATCCCAGTACTTC; CDR3: CASSPGQSSQYF
D: NA; V: TRBV10-1; size: NA; J: TRBJ1-4; DNA: TGCGCCAGCAGTGAGGCCGGGACTGCCGAAAAACTGTTTTTT; CDR3: CASSEAGTAEKLFF
D: NA; V: TRBV29-1; size: few; J: TRBJ1-2; DNA: TGCAGCGTTCAAACATCTAACTATGGCTACACCTTC; CDR3: CSVQTSNYGYTF
D: NA; V: TRBV6-6; size: NA; J: TRBJ2-3; DNA: TGTGCCAGCAGTTACTCGAGGAGCACAGATACGCAGTATTTT; CDR3: CASSYSRSTDTQYF
D: NA; V: TRBV6-1; size: once; J: TRBJ1-6; DNA: TGTGCCAGCAGTGACCAATCCGGTGATAATTCACCCCTCCACTTT; CDR3: CASSDQSGDNSPLHF
D: NA; V: TRBV5-1; size: NA; J: TRBJ1-5; DNA: TGCGCCAGCAGCTTGGGGGAGACCAATCAGCCCCAGCATTTT; CDR3: CASSLGETNQPQHF
D: NA; V: TRBV2; size: NA; J: TRBJ1-1; DNA: TGTGCCAGCACATTAAATACAGGGAACACTGAAGCTTTCTTT; CDR3: CASTLNTGNTEAFF
D: NA; V: TRBV9; size: NA; J: TRBJ2-5; DNA: TGTGCCAGCAGCGTAGATCCGGAGGGGCTGGAGACCCAGTACTTC; CDR3: CASSVDPEGLETQYF
D: TRBD1; V: TRBV6-5; size: few; J: TRBJ2-2; DNA: TGTGCCAGCAGTTACGGGACAGGGAACACCGGGGAGCTGTTTTTT; CDR3: CASSYGTGNTGELFF
D: NA; V: TRBV10-3; size: NA; J: TRBJ2-3; DNA: TGTGCCAGTCGAGCGGCGATGAGCACAGATACGCAGTATTTT; CDR3: CASRAAMSTDTQYF
D: TRBD1; V: TRBV5-4; size: NA; J: TRBJ1-3; DNA: TGTGCCAGCAGCTCGCTCAACCCAGGGACAGGCTCTGGAAACACCATATATTTT; CDR3: CASSSLNPGTGSGNTIYF
D: NA; V: TRBV28; size: NA; J: TRBJ1-1; DNA: TGTGCCAGCAGTACCCTTGGCACAGGGAGGGGGACTGAAGCTTTCTTT; CDR3: CASSTLGTGRGTEAFF
D: TRBD1; V: TRBV6-2/TRBV6-3; size: NA; J: TRBJ2-3; DNA: TGTGCCAGCAGCCCCGGACAGGGGGCCAGAGATACGCAGTATTTT; CDR3: CASSPGQGARDTQYF
D: NA; V: TRBV4-2; size: NA; J: TRBJ1-5; DNA: TGTGCCAGCAGCCGAGACGGACAGAGCAATCAGCCCCAGCATTTT; CDR3: CASSRDGQSNQPQHF
D: NA; V: TRBV5-1; size: NA; J: TRBJ2-2; DNA: TGCGCCAGCAGCTCCCCAACAGGGGAGGCCGGGGAGCTGTTTTTT; CDR3: CASSSPTGEAGELFF
D: TRBD2; V: TRBV7-2; size: NA; J: TRBJ2-3; DNA: TGTGCCAGCAGCTTAGTTGGGACTAGCGGGGGAGGGATGGCAGATACGCAGTATTTT; CDR3: CASSLVGTSGGGMADTQYF
D: NA; V: TRBV11-3; size: NA; J: TRBJ2-5; DNA: TGTGCCAGCAGCCAGAGGTCAGAAGAGACCCAGTACTTC; CDR3: CASSQRSEETQYF
D: TRBD1; V: TRBV6-1; size: NA; J: TRBJ1-4; DNA: TGTGCCAGCAGTGAAGGGACAGGGGAACGAGAAAAACTGTTTTTT; CDR3: CASSEGTGEREKLFF
D: NA; V: TRBV2; size: NA; J: TRBJ2-1; DNA: TGTGCCAGCATCAACTACAATGAGCAGTTCTTC; CDR3: CASINYNEQFF
D: NA; V: TRBV11-2; size: once; J: TRBJ1-1; DNA: TGTGCCAGCAGCTTAAGGCAGGGTGAGACTGAAGCTTTCTTT; CDR3: CASSLRQGETEAFF
D: TRBD2; V: TRBV6-5; size: NA; J: TRBJ2-2; DNA: TGTGCCAGCAGATCAACTAGCGGGGACACCGGGGAGCTGTTTTTT; CDR3: CASRSTSGDTGELFF
D: TRBD1; V: TRBV5-1; size: NA; J: TRBJ2-4; DNA: TGCGCCAGCAGCAAGGACAGGGTGGAAAACATTCAGTACTTC; CDR3: CASSKDRVENIQYF
D: NA; V: TRBV6-6; size: NA; J: TRBJ1-1; DNA: TGTGCCAGCAGTCCCCTAGGGACGGGGGGACTGAACACTGAAGCTTTCTTT; CDR3: CASSPLGTGGLNTEAFF
D: NA; V: TRBV3-1/TRBV3-2; size: once; J: TRBJ2-2; DNA: TGTGCCAGCATATCACGGGGTAACACCGGGGAGCTGTTTTTT; CDR3: CASISRGNTGELFF
D: TRBD1; V: TRBV2; size: NA; J: TRBJ2-1; DNA: TGTGCCAGCAGTGGCCGTTCGGGACAGGGGTTTTTGAACGAGCAGTTCTTC; CDR3: CASSGRSGQGFLNEQFF
D: TRBD1; V: TRBV5-1; size: NA; J: TRBJ1-3; DNA: TGCGCCAGCAGCCTGGGGACAGGGGGCTCTGGAAACACCATATATTTT; CDR3: CASSLGTGGSGNTIYF
D: NA; V: TRBV5-3; size: NA; J: TRBJ1-2; DNA: TGTGCCAGAAGCTCGGACAGCTATGGCTACACCTTC; CDR3: CARSSDSYGYTF
D: NA; V: TRBV5-1; size: NA; J: TRBJ1-4; DNA: TGCGCCAGCAGCACCGGGGGAGGAAATGAAAAACTGTTTTTT; CDR3: CASSTGGGNEKLFF
D: NA; V: TRBV5-1; size: NA; J: TRBJ1-2; DNA: TGCGCCAGCAGCTCGCCCGGGGGGGATGGCTACACCTTC; CDR3: CASSSPGGDGYTF
D: TRBD2; V: TRBV6-5; size: NA; J: TRBJ2-7; DNA: TGTGCCAGCAGAAGGACTAGCGGGGGCCCTCAAGAGCAGTACTTC; CDR3: CASRRTSGGPQEQYF
D: NA; V: TRBV2; size: NA; J: TRBJ2-5; DNA: TGTGCCAGCAGTGAACGGGAACAGTCGACGGGGTACTTC; CDR3: CASSEREQSTGYF
D: NA; V: TRBV12-3/TRBV12-4; size: NA; J: TRBJ2-2; DNA: TGTGCCAGCAGTTTACGGGGGACCGGGGAGCTGTTTTTT; CDR3: CASSLRGTGELFF
D: NA; V: TRBV15; size: NA; J: TRBJ1-1; DNA: TGTGCCACCAGCAGTCGAACTTGGGCCATGAACACTGAAGCTTTCTTT; CDR3: CATSSRTWAMNTEAFF
D: TRBD1; V: TRBV7-9; size: NA; J: TRBJ1-5; DNA: TGTGCCAGCAGCTCGCAGGGGGCCGGAGGTCAGCCCCAGCATTTT; CDR3: CASSSQGAGGQPQHF
D: NA; V: TRBV5-1; size: once; J: TRBJ1-3; DNA: TGCGCCAGCAGCGCCGGGAGTTCTGGAAACACCATATATTTT; CDR3: CASSAGSSGNTIYF
D: NA; V: TRBV6-5; size: few; J: TRBJ2-1; DNA: TGTGCCAGCAGTTACAGGACAGACCCGGATGAGCAGTTCTTC; CDR3: CASSYRTDPDEQFF